The rows below give T cell receptor beta chains drawn from one sample of a study. MiXCR, run by TCRdb on the multiplex PCR reads, gives a single entry per CDR3 protein. The sample consists of over a hundred distinct CDR3 sequences, approximately 4.2% of them appearing once. The sequenced material came from naive CD4+ T cells sorted from blood. Receptors originate from a female donor with breast cancer. CDR3s include the opening cysteine and the closing phenylalanine or tryptophan. The D gene is left open where the match is weak. Clone size is given as once, few or many counts, or a class when the clone is expanded.

DNA | CDR3 | size | J | V | D
TGTGCCAGCAGTTTACGAGGGACTAACTATGGCTACACCTTC | CASSLRGTNYGYTF | hyperexpanded | TRBJ1-2 | TRBV12-3/TRBV12-4 | .
TGTGCCAGCAGTTCGGGACCTGGCTACACCTTC | CASSSGPGYTF | large | TRBJ1-2 | TRBV12-3/TRBV12-4 | .
TGTGCCAGCAGTTGGAGCGATGGCTACACCTTC | CASSWSDGYTF | large | TRBJ1-2 | TRBV12-3/TRBV12-4 | .
TGTGCCAGCAGTTCCCGGGTCGGCTACACCTTC | CASSSRVGYTF | large | TRBJ1-2 | TRBV12-3/TRBV12-4 | .
TGTGCCAGCAGCCCCAGGACAGGGAACTATGGCTACACCTTC | CASSPRTGNYGYTF | large | TRBJ1-2 | TRBV12-3/TRBV12-4 | TRBD1